This T cell receptor beta chain was captured by sequencing in a study of blood T cell repertoires in COVID-19. The overall study: The United States, Italy and Spain provided the acute and convalescent COVID-19 samples. In each case, the material was cDNA or gDNA derived from T cells, B-cell-depleted T cells, or PBMCs.

Per the authors' pipeline: Quantification of nucleated cells was approximated via reference gene primer amplification. Using immunoSEQ multiplex PCR, the repertoire was profiled, and TCRdb retains in-frame clones only, with some absent. The DNA was the basis for D and trimming; V, J and clone size are from that table. The sample comprises 250,000 to 400,000 clones, over 75% of which are singletons, and 1% rests with the top ten. Germline values: CDR1 SGHAT, CDR2 FQNNGV. CDR3 length equals 16 residues. V shed 1 base and J 4 bases; nucleotides not matched to a gene: 4. This TCR derives from a man aged 50 to 60 with active or convalescent COVID-19. Input material: peripheral blood. The V and J genes are TRBV11-2 and TRBJ2-1; the match to TRBD1 covers 10 bases. The DNA for the CDR3 is TGTGCCAGCAGCTTAGTATGGACAGGGGGATACAATGAGCAGTTCTTC. Protein sequence: CASSLVWTGGYNEQFF.